This T cell receptor beta chain emerged from a study of graft-versus-host responses after intestinal transplantation. Study as a whole: Each of the recipients got a multivisceral, liver-intestinal, or isolated intestinal transplant. Among the recipients, all got anti-thymocyte globulin induction and then tacrolimus and steroids for roughly three years. Findings of the study overall: Across patients carrying graft-donor T cell macrochimerism, allografts held high graft-versus-host to host-versus-graft clonal ratios. Researchers found GvH clones in recipient marrow, and some showed up first in ileum or blood.

Method: immunoSEQ multiplex PCR; TCRdb's copy keeps in-frame clones and lacks some. The table lists tens of thousands of clones, under 90% of them singletons, with roughly 0.4% in the top ten. The germline gives CDR1 SGHRS, CDR2 YFSETQ. The V gene lost 4 bases and the J gene lost 5 bases, with 18 bases spanning the gap. The CDR3 loop spans 15 amino acids. Remarks on this clone: The antigen is undetermined.

This receptor was obtained from a human donor who was the organ donor for an intestinal transplant. The sequencing used unstimulated CD4+ T cells sorted from spleen or lymph node cells, collected before transplant. The chain couples TRBV5-1 to TRBJ2-5; perhaps TRBD2 as D (5 bases). CDR3 bases: TGCGCCAGCAGCCTGCGAGCGGCACCTCCGGAGACCCAGTACTTC. This translates into CASSLRAAPPETQYF.